These 30 T cell receptor beta chains came from one sample sequenced in a study of T cell changes during pregnancy in multiple sclerosis (dated by TCRdb to between 2018 and 2020). Library construction relied on the immunoSEQ multiplex PCR assay. The immuneACCESS repertoire file appears here via TCRdb, limited to in-frame rearrangements. These files lack a portion of the clones; in checked studies, under half of the deficit traces to unresolved V genes, and the cause of the others is not known. The sample contains around 66,000 clones, roughly 89% of them found a single time. The ten most abundant clones make up about 1.2% of the sample. The sample consisted of peripheral blood, taken after pregnancy. These receptors came from a female donor in good health, enrolled as a control in a pregnancy study.

The chain joins TRBV9 to TRBJ2-3; 9 bases are a match to TRBD1. Germline trimming cut 0 bases from V and 0 bases from J; bases unmatched to any gene: 2. In germline, CDR1 is SGDLS, CDR2 YYNGEE. The CDR3 spans 16 residues. Written as DNA, the CDR3 is TGTGCCAGCAGCGTAGGGGACAGGGCTAGCACAGATACGCAGTATTTT. Protein product: CASSVGDRASTDTQYF. The whole variable domain, remainder taken from reference TRBV9 and TRBJ2-3, is DSGVTQTPKHLITATGQRVTLRCSPRSGDLSVYWYQQSLDQGLQFLIQYYNGEERAKGNILERFSAQQFPDLHSELNLSSLELGDSALYFCASSVGDRASTDTQYFGPGTRLTVL.

The rearrangement joins TRBV5-1 to TRBJ1-1; no definite D call. Germline CDR1 SGHRS, CDR2 YFSETQ. The CDR3 is 15 amino acids. Trimming took off 3 bases at V and 1 base at J, with 13 bases between the two ends. The CDR3 loop is CASSYSGIENTEAFF. In DNA form, the CDR3 reads TGCGCCAGCAGCTACTCCGGGATAGAGAACACTGAAGCTTTCTTT. The variable domain in full, completed from reference TRBV5-1 and TRBJ1-1, reads KAGVTQTPRYLIKTRGQQVTLSCSPISGHRSVSWYQQTPGQGLQFLFEYFSETQRNKGNFPGRFSGRQFSNSRSEMNVSTLELGDSALYLCASSYSGIENTEAFFGQGTRLTVV.

The rearrangement uses TRBV7-6 and TRBJ1-1; TRBD1 aligns across 8 bases. The length of the CDR3 is 14 residues. The germline V gene encodes CDR1 SGHVS and CDR2 FNYEAQ. V lost 5 bases, J lost 1 base, and 3 bases stayed unmatched. CDR3 region: CASSPGQGNTEAFF. The CDR3 DNA sequence: TGTGCCAGCAGCCCCGGACAGGGGAACACTGAAGCTTTCTTT.

This sequence joins TRBV19 and TRBJ1-1; D unresolved. This CDR3 spans 14 amino acids. CDR1 and CDR2 from the germline V gene are LNHDA and SQIVND (reference sequence). V shed 4 bases and J shed 11 bases, with 20 bases lying between them. This CDR3 reads CASSTGLSRSWAFF. CDR3 sequence (DNA): TGTGCCAGTAGTACCGGACTTTCTAGGAGTTGGGCTTTCTTT. Based on the CDR3 plus reference TRBV19 and TRBJ1-1, the full variable domain is DGGITQSPKYLFRKEGQNVTLSCEQNLNHDAMYWYRQDPGQGLRLIYYSQIVNDFQKGDIAEGYSVSREKKESFPLTVTSAQKNPTAFYLCASSTGLSRSWAFFGQGTRLTVV.

This clone appeared once. The chain employs TRBV12-1 and TRBJ2-3; the table gives TRBD2 as D, unverified against the DNA. TRBV12-1 corresponds to a pseudogene. The CDR3 runs 15 residues. CDR3: CASSFAKLALDTQYF. The CDR3 nucleotides read TGTGCCAGCAGCTTTGCAAAGTTAGCGTTAGATACGCAGTATTTT.

The rearrangement links TRBV7-2 to TRBJ1-2; 7 positions match TRBD1. CDR3 length equals 17 residues. Trimming removed 5 bases from V and 5 bases from J; junction bases left unmatched: 17. The germline CDR1 and CDR2 sequences are SGHTA and FQGNSA. DNA of the CDR3: TGTGCCAGCAGCATGGGGACAGCGATAGGAACAATTTATGGCTACACCTTC. Its translation is CASSMGTAIGTIYGYTF.

This chain connects TRBV9 to TRBJ2-2; 8 positions match TRBD2. The CDR3 covers 15 residues. Per germline, CDR1 SGDLS and CDR2 YYNGEE. Losses at the gene ends were 4 bases for V and 5 bases for J; bases not matched to a gene: 7. The CDR3 here is CASSSLAGVTGELFF. CDR3 sequence (DNA): TGTGCCAGCAGCTCGCTAGCGGGTGTAACCGGGGAGCTGTTTTTT.

The count of this clone is one. The DNA for the CDR3 is TGTGCCAGCGACCCCCAGGGATCCTACGAGCAGTACTTC. Translated, it gives CASDPQGSYEQYF. This chain links TRBV6-6 with TRBJ2-7, with D perhaps matching TRBD1 (5 bases). The ends were cut back, 8 bases at V and 1 base at J, with 12 bases in the middle. This CDR3 region has 13 residues. Germline V lookup: CDR1 MNHNY, CDR2 SVGAGI (reference sequence).

The J gene is TRBJ2-2, the V gene TRBV7-3; TRBD1 matches 8 bases. This CDR3 is 17 amino acids long. After removal of 4 bases from V and 4 bases from J, the junction contained 11 bases not matched to a gene. Per germline, CDR1 SGHTA and CDR2 FQGTGA. The CDR3 protein is CASSSHPGQGGTGELFF. The CDR3 DNA is TGTGCCAGCAGCTCACACCCCGGACAGGGCGGCACCGGGGAGCTGTTTTTT.

This clone was picked up a small number of times. V is TRBV4-2 and J is TRBJ1-5, with 12 bases that match TRBD1. Germline V gene sequence: CDR1 LGHNA, CDR2 YNFKEQ. V was clipped by 0 bases and J by 7 bases; unmatched bases: 4. The CDR3 runs to 16 residues. CDR3 residues: CASSQDGTGGGQPQHF. The CDR3 nucleotides are TGTGCCAGCAGCCAAGATGGGACAGGGGGCGGGCAGCCCCAGCATTTT.

The rearrangement joins TRBV5-6 to TRBJ1-4, with 7 bases matching TRBD1. The CDR3 is made up of 14 amino acids. In germline, CDR1 is SGHDT, CDR2 YYEEEE. Unmatched junction bases numbered 4, after V lost 5 bases and J lost 3 bases. The CDR3 bases are TGTGCCAGCAGTCGAGGGGGCCCTAATGAAAAACTGTTTTTT. It codes for CASSRGGPNEKLFF.

The genes are TRBV15 and TRBJ1-5, with 8 bases identical to TRBD1. The V gene end was trimmed by 1 base and the J gene end by 6 bases; junction bases not matched to a gene: 23. The CDR3 runs 21 residues. CDR1 and CDR2 from the germline V gene are LNHNV and YYDKDF (reference sequence). CDR3 DNA sequence: TGTGCCACCAGCAGAGGCTTAGGGAGCGACAGGGGAGTGGTACGTCGTCAGCCCCAGCATTTT. Translation gives CATSRGLGSDRGVVRRQPQHF. Variable domain in full (rest from reference TRBV15 and TRBJ1-5): DAMVIQNPRYQVTQFGKPVTLSCSQTLNHNVMYWYQQKSSQAPKLLFHYYDKDFNNEADTPDNFQSRRPNTSFCFLDIRSPGLGDTAMYLCATSRGLGSDRGVVRRQPQHFGDGTRLSIL.

The V and J genes are TRBV14 and TRBJ2-7; TRBD1 matches 10 bases. Germline V gene lookup returns CDR1 SGHDN and CDR2 FVKESK. This CDR3 comprises 14 residues. Trimming at V came to 3 bases and at J to 5 bases, leaving 4 bases not matched to a gene. The CDR3 loop is CASSHLDRGDEQYF. CDR3 coding DNA: TGTGCCAGCAGCCATTTGGACAGGGGGGACGAGCAGTACTTC.

The chain is built from TRBV19 and TRBJ1-6; D remains ambiguous. The CDR3 loop spans 14 amino acids. Per germline, CDR1 LNHDA and CDR2 SQIVND (reference sequence). Trimming removed 4 bases from V and 7 bases from J, with 11 bases in between. The CDR3 DNA is TGTGCCAGTAGTAGGGGAGCCGACAATTCACCCCTCCACTTT. Its translation: CASSRGADNSPLHF.

J is TRBJ2-5 and V is TRBV4-3; D possibly corresponds to TRBD2 (5 bases). Germline V lookup: CDR1 LGHNA, CDR2 YSLEER. V was cut by 0 bases and J by 5 bases, with 13 bases left in between. CDR3 size: 15 residues. The chain's CDR3 is CASSQDRRDWETQYF. For the CDR3, the DNA is TGCGCCAGCAGCCAAGATCGCCGGGATTGGGAGACCCAGTACTTC.

A single count supports this clone. The chain links TRBV5-6 to TRBJ2-7, with TRBD1 matching over 10 bases. Germline V gene sequence: CDR1 SGHDT, CDR2 YYEEEE. The CDR3 loop spans 15 amino acids. The V and J ends lost 3 bases and 2 bases, in that order; junction bases with no gene match: 5. CDR3 protein: CASSSGTGAPYEQYF. The DNA for the CDR3 is TGTGCCAGCAGCTCTGGGACAGGGGCCCCCTACGAGCAGTACTTC. Based on the CDR3 plus reference TRBV5-6 and TRBJ2-7, the full variable domain is DAGVTQSPTHLIKTRGQQVTLRCSPKSGHDTVSWYQQALGQGPQFIFQYYEEEERQRGNFPDRFSGHQFPNYSSELNVNALLLGDSALYLCASSSGTGAPYEQYFGPGTRLTVT.

This clone was counted only a few times. The chain has TRBV9 and TRBJ2-3, with 10 positions matching TRBD2. From germline, CDR1 is SGDLS and CDR2 YYNGEE. The ends lost 2 bases at V and 2 bases at J; junction bases unmatched: 17. The CDR3 runs to 20 residues. CDR3: CASSVGFSGGSRGLTDTQYF. CDR3 nucleotide sequence: TGTGCCAGCAGCGTGGGTTTTAGCGGGGGGTCGCGGGGACTCACAGATACGCAGTATTTT.

V usage is TRBV6-1 and J usage is TRBJ2-7; tentative D call: TRBD1 (6 bases). The V and J ends lost 1 base and 6 bases respectively, with 16 bases between them. The CDR3 totals 15 residues. Per germline, CDR1 MNHNS and CDR2 SASEGT. The CDR3 protein is CASSEVSGAIAEQYF. The CDR3 coding sequence is TGTGCCAGCAGTGAAGTATCAGGGGCTATTGCCGAGCAGTACTTC.

V usage is TRBV4-1 and J usage is TRBJ2-7, with TRBD1 identical over 9 bases. The germline CDR1 and CDR2 sequences are MGHRA and YSYEKL. The CDR3 consists of 14 residues. V lost 4 bases to trimming and J lost 5 bases; unmatched junction nucleotides: 6. Written as DNA, the CDR3 is TGCGCCAGCAGCCTCCGGGACAGGGAGCACGAGCAGTACTTC. Its translation: CASSLRDREHEQYF.

The chain recombines TRBV28 with TRBJ1-4; 8 nucleotides agree with TRBD1. Germline V lookup: CDR1 MDHEN, CDR2 SYDVKM. This CDR3 comprises 16 residues. V was pared by 6 bases and J by 0 bases, with 6 bases of the junction left unmatched. CDR3 DNA: TGTGCCAGCAGGGGACAGGCAGGGGCAACTAATGAAAAACTGTTTTTT. Protein product: CASRGQAGATNEKLFF.

The chain carries TRBV29-1 and TRBJ2-5; 8 positions agree with TRBD1. V shed 0 bases, J shed 4 bases, and the junction held 4 bases outside the gene matches. The CDR3 is made up of 14 amino acids. The germline CDR1 and CDR2 sequences are SQVTM and ANQGSEA. CDR3 sequence: CSVEDRGLGETQYF. In nucleotides, the CDR3 is TGCAGCGTTGAAGACAGGGGGCTCGGAGAGACCCAGTACTTC.

V is TRBV4-1 and J is TRBJ1-2; 8 nucleotides agree with TRBD1. The germline CDR1 and CDR2 sequences are MGHRA and YSYEKL. V lost 0 bases, J lost 2 bases, and 11 bases stayed unmatched. The CDR3 loop spans 18 amino acids. The CDR3 nucleotides read TGCGCCAGCAGCCAAGAGGCCGGGCTAGGACAGGGAAACTATGGCTACACCTTC. This gives the protein CASSQEAGLGQGNYGYTF.

This chain uses TRBV4-2 with TRBJ1-1; D perhaps matches TRBD1 (6 bases). Between the trimmed V and J ends, which lost 0 bases and 4 bases, there was a span of 9 bases. This CDR3 is 14 amino acids long. Germline V gene sequence: CDR1 LGHNA, CDR2 YNFKEQ. CDR3 nucleotides: TGTGCCAGCAGCCAAGACCCGGACAGCACTGAAGCTTTCTTT. Residues: CASSQDPDSTEAFF.

The V gene is TRBV6-5, the J gene TRBJ2-5; D gene ambiguous. Trimming removed 0 bases at V and 2 bases at J, with 7 bases between. The CDR3 is 14 amino acids. Germline values: CDR1 MNHEY, CDR2 SVGAGI. This chain's CDR3 is CASSYSLEQETQYF. The CDR3 region has the DNA TGTGCCAGCAGTTACTCTCTTGAGCAAGAGACCCAGTACTTC.

The chain employs TRBV9 and TRBJ2-3, with D tentatively TRBD2 (6 bases). CDR1 SGDLS and CDR2 YYNGEE come from the germline V gene. V lost 4 bases to trimming and J lost 0 bases, with 12 bases between them. This CDR3 has 15 amino acids. The CDR3 sequence is CASSPRGFSTDTQYF. The CDR3 DNA sequence: TGTGCCAGCAGCCCACGGGGGTTCAGCACAGATACGCAGTATTTT.

This clone is a singleton in its sample. This sequence joins TRBV18 and TRBJ1-1; a possible D gene is TRBD1 (5 bases). V dropped 6 bases and J dropped 3 bases, with 11 bases sitting between them. The length of the CDR3 is 13 residues. Germline lookup yields CDR1 KGHSH and CDR2 LQKENI. The CDR3 region is CASSMTVDTEAFF. The CDR3 bases are TGTGCCAGCTCCATGACAGTTGACACTGAAGCTTTCTTT.

The gene calls are TRBV5-4 and TRBJ2-5; D remains unclear. V was cut by 1 base and J by 5 bases, with 3 bases left in between. Germline V lookup: CDR1 SGHNT, CDR2 YYREEE (reference sequence). The CDR3 spans 11 residues. The CDR3 loop reads CASSLLETQYF. CDR3 DNA: TGTGCCAGCAGCTTGCTGGAGACCCAGTACTTC.

The rearrangement joins TRBV4-2 to TRBJ1-1, with D maybe TRBD1 (6 bases). Germline assignment: CDR1 LGHNA and CDR2 YNFKEQ. Trimming took off 4 bases at V and 0 bases at J, with 15 bases between the two ends. The CDR3 has 16 amino acids. The CDR3 DNA follows: TGTGCCAGCAGCCCTGGACAGACTGCGCTGAACACTGAAGCTTTCTTT. Amino acids: CASSPGQTALNTEAFF.

The V gene is TRBV7-2, the J gene TRBJ2-1; 10 bases are a match to TRBD1. CDR1 SGHTA and CDR2 FQGNSA come from the germline V gene. The CDR3 runs to 16 residues. With 1 base clipped from V and 6 bases from J, the junction kept 6 bases outside the gene matches. DNA of the CDR3: TGTGCCAGCAGCTTAGTTTTTGGACAGGGGGGCAATGAGCAGTTCTTC. It codes for CASSLVFGQGGNEQFF.

The genes are TRBV4-3 and TRBJ1-3; D gene ambiguous. Trimming cost V 1 base and J 4 bases, with 11 bases left between them. Germline values: CDR1 LGHNA, CDR2 YSLEER. The CDR3 has 15 amino acids. CDR3: CASSQGGGSGNTIYF. CDR3 in DNA: TGCGCCAGCAGCCAAGGGGGAGGGTCCGGAAACACCATATATTTT.